These 4 T cell receptor beta chains were sequenced from one sample in a study of blood T cell repertoires in COVID-19. Measured with immunoSEQ multiplex PCR; TCRdb has only the in-frame clones, and not every one. The repertoire holds approximately 210,000 clones, 65% to 85% seen once, with 4.3% in the top ten. Source material: PBMCs or T cells enriched from blood (not recorded which). The receptor set was obtained from a man aged 30 to 39 with acute COVID-19.

This clone came up a few times. This rearrangement joins TRBV6-4 to TRBJ2-1; D may be TRBD1 (5 bases). Trimming shortened V by 0 bases and J by 5 bases, and 5 bases separated the two germline ends. The CDR3 is made up of 13 amino acids. Germline loops: CDR1 MRHNA, CDR2 SNTAGT. In DNA, the CDR3 is TGTGCCAGCAGTGACTCGGACAACAATGAGCAGTTCTTC. The encoded protein is CASSDSDNNEQFF.

This clone was seen a handful of times. V is TRBV21-1 and J is TRBJ2-7; TRBD1, the D gene given by the table, was not confirmed from the DNA. TRBV21-1 is a listed pseudogene. This CDR3 region has 16 residues. As DNA, the CDR3 is TGTGCCAGCAGCAAAGAAAGGGACAGGGACTCCTACGAGCAGTACTTC. This sequence encodes CASSKERDRDSYEQYF.

The chain is built from TRBV6-5 and TRBJ2-2; possibly TRBD2 for D (6 bases). Between the trimmed V and J ends, which lost 6 bases and 5 bases, there was a span of 13 bases. Germline CDR1 is MNHEY and CDR2 is SVGAGI. The CDR3 consists of 14 residues. The CDR3 loop reads CASRGTSRTGELFF. The CDR3 DNA reads TGTGCCAGCAGAGGGACTTCGAGGACCGGGGAGCTGTTTTTT.

The chain employs TRBV6-6 and TRBJ1-1, with no clear D. Trimming removed 5 bases at V and 1 base at J, with 20 bases between. Germline loops: CDR1 MNHNY, CDR2 SVGAGI (reference sequence). This CDR3 comprises 17 residues. The CDR3 loop reads CASSPTARPRQNTEAFF. CDR3 nucleotides: TGTGCCAGCAGTCCGACCGCCAGGCCCAGGCAGAACACTGAAGCTTTCTTT.